The 30 T cell receptor beta chains below all came from one sample that was sequenced in a study of blood T cell repertoires in COVID-19. Measured with immunoSEQ multiplex PCR; TCRdb has only the in-frame clones, and not every one. The repertoire includes about 170,000 clones, about four fifths of them detected once, and less than 9% sits in the top ten. The sample comprised peripheral blood. The source of these receptors is a man between 35 and 55 years old who had recovered from COVID-19.

The V call is TRBV3-1 (or the pseudogene TRBV3-2), the J call TRBJ2-2, with D maybe TRBD2 (5 bases). V was trimmed by 4 bases and J by 4 bases, leaving 7 bases between them. Germline V gives CDR1 LGHDT, CDR2 YNNKEL (reference sequence). CDR3 length equals 13 residues. Here the CDR3 DNA reads TGTGCCAGCAGCCCTACTAGCACCGGGGAGCTGTTTTTT. It translates to CASSPTSTGELFF.

This clone showed up just a few times. In DNA, the CDR3 is TGTGCCAGCAGTGCGGGACAGGTGAATTCACCCCTCCACTTT. Protein sequence: CASSAGQVNSPLHF. J is TRBJ1-6 and V is TRBV6-4; 8 bases fit TRBD1. CDR1 and CDR2 (germline): MRHNA, SNTAGT. The CDR3 runs 14 residues. V lost 4 bases and J lost 7; bases outside the gene matches: 3.

The V gene is TRBV18, the J gene TRBJ1-1, with D perhaps TRBD1 (5 bases). Germline-derived CDR1 and CDR2 are KGHSH and LQKENI. The CDR3 extends over 14 amino acids. V lost 2 bases and J 1 base, leaving 8 bases between the germline ends. CDR3 bases: TGTGCCAGCTCACCATTTCAGGGGAACACTGAAGCTTTCTTT. Its translation is CASSPFQGNTEAFF.

CDR3 coding DNA: TGTGCCACCAGTGATTCCCGTTTCGGGGAGCTGTTTTTT. Amino acid sequence: CATSDSRFGELFF. The chain links TRBV24-1 to TRBJ2-2; D uncertain. The length of the CDR3 is 13 residues. Germline V gene sequence: CDR1 KGHDR, CDR2 SFDVKD. Trimming shortened V by 2 bases and J by 7 bases, and 7 bases separated the two germline ends.

The chain uses TRBV21-1 and TRBJ2-7; no DNA check was done on the table's D call, TRBD1. TRBV21-1 counts as a pseudogene. CDR3 length: 15 residues. The CDR3 protein is CASSTQRDTSYEQYF. As DNA, the CDR3 is TGTGCCAGCAGCACGCAACGGGACACCTCCTACGAGCAGTACTTC.

The chain has TRBV4-2 and TRBJ1-1; D is possibly TRBD1 (5 bases). With 5 bases removed from V and 1 base from J, the gap between germline ends came to 11 bases. This CDR3 spans 14 amino acids. Germline V gene data show CDR1 as LGHNA and CDR2 as YNFKEQ. The CDR3 region is CASSELQGNTEAFF. CDR3 in DNA: TGTGCCAGCAGCGAGCTTCAGGGGAACACTGAAGCTTTCTTT.

This clone turned up a few times. The V and J genes are TRBV29-1 and TRBJ2-1, with TRBD1 matching over 11 bases. Germline trimming cut 4 bases from V and 7 bases from J; bases unmatched to any gene: 6. Germline V gives CDR1 SQVTM, CDR2 ANQGSEA. There are 14 residues in the CDR3. CDR3 in DNA: TGCAGCGTTGGTGGGGACAGGGGGAATAATGAGCAGTTCTTC. It specifies CSVGGDRGNNEQFF.

V usage is TRBV6-2 or TRBV6-3 and J usage is TRBJ1-6; possible D gene TRBD1, 5 bases. Germline-derived CDR1 and CDR2 are MNHEY and SVGEGT. V was shortened by 2 bases and J by 9 bases, with 5 bases between the two germline ends. The CDR3 has 12 residues. CDR3: CASSYTGSPLHF. CDR3 in DNA: TGTGCCAGCAGTTACACAGGTTCACCCCTCCACTTT.

J is TRBJ1-2 and V is TRBV2; D gene unclear. In germline, CDR1 is SNHLY, CDR2 FYNNEI. Trimming stripped 4 bases from V and 9 bases from J, with 15 bases between. The CDR3 runs to 13 residues. CDR3 nucleotide sequence: TGTGCCAGCAGTGGCCCGGGAACTATGAGCTACACCTTC. Protein sequence: CASSGPGTMSYTF.

The chain carries TRBV9 and TRBJ2-2, with D possibly being TRBD1 (6 bases). Germline V gene data show CDR1 as SGDLS and CDR2 as YYNGEE. The CDR3 loop spans 13 amino acids. Deletions cut 4 bases from V and 7 bases from J, with 11 bases between. CDR3 bases: TGTGCCAGCAGCCAACAGGGTTACGGGGAGCTGTTTTTT. Its translation: CASSQQGYGELFF.

The chain uses TRBV23-1 and TRBJ2-2; no clear D gene. TRBV23-1 is labeled an ORF, and its function is uncertain. V lost 3 bases and J 5 bases, leaving 7 bases between the germline ends. The CDR3 contains 13 residues. The CDR3 here is CASSHLETGELFF. CDR3 sequence (DNA): TGCGCCAGCAGTCACCTAGAAACCGGGGAGCTGTTTTTT.

This clone was recorded once. This chain's CDR3 is CASSLAGGPYEQYF. CDR3 DNA sequence: TGTGCCAGCAGCTTAGCCGGAGGGCCCTACGAGCAGTACTTC. The chain carries TRBV7-8 and TRBJ2-7; possible D gene TRBD2, 6 bases. This CDR3 region has 14 residues. Germline CDR1 reads SGHVS; CDR2 reads FQNEAQ. V lost 0 bases to trimming and J lost 2 bases, with 8 bases between them.

The chain combines TRBV3-1 (or the pseudogene TRBV3-2) with TRBJ1-6; D ambiguous. Per the germline V gene, CDR1 is LGHDT and CDR2 is YNNKEL (reference sequence). V dropped 5 bases and J dropped 7 bases, with 9 bases sitting between them. This CDR3 has 13 residues. DNA of the CDR3: TGTGCCAGCAGCAATGGAGTGAATTCACCCCTCCACTTT. This encodes CASSNGVNSPLHF.

The V and J genes are TRBV6-2 or TRBV6-3 and TRBJ1-4; D may be TRBD1 (5 bases). The CDR3 extends over 20 amino acids. The ends were cut back, 4 bases at V and 0 bases at J, with 24 bases in the middle. Per germline, CDR1 MNHEY and CDR2 SVGEGT. The CDR3 spells CASSFQRQLQIVATNEKLFF. DNA of the CDR3: TGTGCCAGCAGTTTCCAAAGACAGCTCCAGATAGTTGCAACTAATGAAAAACTGTTTTTT.

The V call is TRBV6-2 or TRBV6-3, the J call TRBJ1-2, with 8 bases fitting TRBD1. The trim removed 1 base at V and 6 bases at J, leaving 1 base unmatched. The germline gives CDR1 MNHEY, CDR2 SVGEGT. The CDR3 loop spans 13 amino acids. This chain's CDR3 is CASSYLDRDGYTF. CDR3 bases: TGTGCCAGCAGTTACTTGGACAGGGATGGCTACACCTTC.

The V gene is TRBV9, the J gene TRBJ2-2; D may be TRBD2 (6 bases). The V gene lost 4 bases and the J gene lost 8 bases, with 21 bases spanning the gap. Germline-derived CDR1 and CDR2 are SGDLS and YYNGEE. This CDR3 region has 16 residues. The CDR3 DNA is TGTGCCAGCAGCCCGCAGAACGGGGGAATGAATGGGGAGCTGTTTTTT. Its translation is CASSPQNGGMNGELFF. Based on the CDR3 plus reference TRBV9 and TRBJ2-2, the full variable domain is DSGVTQTPKHLITATGQRVTLRCSPRSGDLSVYWYQQSLDQGLQFLIQYYNGEERAKGNILERFSAQQFPDLHSELNLSSLELGDSALYFCASSPQNGGMNGELFFGEGSRLTVL.

The CDR3 here is CASSYSASGGTYEQYF. The CDR3 DNA reads TGTGCCAGCAGTTACTCGGCTAGCGGGGGGACTTACGAGCAGTACTTC. The genes are TRBV6-5 and TRBJ2-7; 11 positions match TRBD2. CDR1 MNHEY and CDR2 SVGAGI come from the germline V gene. This CDR3 comprises 16 residues. With V trimmed by 0 bases and J by 4 bases, 5 bases remained unmatched.

The rearrangement uses TRBV4-3 and TRBJ2-7, with 8 bases fitting TRBD2. CDR1 LGHNA and CDR2 YSLEER come from the germline V gene. V trimming: 0 bases; J trimming: 2 bases; junction bases outside the gene matches: 0. This CDR3 contains 14 residues. The CDR3 loop reads CASSQDSGTYEQYF. The CDR3 region has the DNA TGCGCCAGCAGCCAAGATAGCGGGACCTACGAGCAGTACTTC.

J is TRBJ2-5 and V is TRBV5-6, with D perhaps TRBD2 (5 bases). Per the germline V gene, CDR1 is SGHDT and CDR2 is YYEEEE. The CDR3 is made up of 15 amino acids. V lost 4 bases and J lost 2, with 15 bases in between. CDR3 sequence (DNA): TGTGCCAGCAGCCCAGGTGGGAGAAGTCAAGAGACCCAGTACTTC. Amino acid sequence: CASSPGGRSQETQYF.

This clone is a singleton in its sample. V gene TRBV20-1 combines with J gene TRBJ1-4; no firm D call. V was trimmed by 3 bases and J by 0 bases, leaving 8 bases between them. This CDR3 contains 14 residues. Germline CDR1 DFQATT, CDR2 SNEGSKA (reference sequence). The CDR3 is CSASEAATNEKLFF. CDR3 DNA sequence: TGCAGTGCTAGTGAGGCAGCAACTAATGAAAAACTGTTTTTT.

CDR3 amino acids: CASSISGANEKLFF. The CDR3 nucleotides are TGTGCCAGTAGTATTTCAGGGGCGAATGAAAAACTGTTTTTT. The chain joins TRBV19 to TRBJ1-4; a weak D match, TRBD1 (6 bases). Germline values: CDR1 LNHDA, CDR2 SQIVND (reference sequence). V was clipped by 3 bases and J by 5 bases, with 10 bases between them. This CDR3 contains 14 residues. Filled out from reference TRBV19 and TRBJ1-4, the complete variable domain reads DGGITQSPKYLFRKEGQNVTLSCEQNLNHDAMYWYRQDPGQGLRLIYYSQIVNDFQKGDIAEGYSVSREKKESFPLTVTSAQKNPTAFYLCASSISGANEKLFFGSGTQLSVL.

The genes are TRBV14 and TRBJ2-7; TRBD2 matches at 10 bases. This CDR3 is 13 amino acids long. Unmatched junction bases numbered 5, after V lost 5 bases and J lost 7 bases. The germline gives CDR1 SGHDN, CDR2 FVKESK. CDR3 sequence (DNA): TGTGCCAGCAGCTCGAGCGGGAGGGGTGAGCAGTACTTC. It yields the protein CASSSSGRGEQYF.

The genes are TRBV6-5 and TRBJ1-1; no firm D call. Trimming stripped 7 bases from V and 4 bases from J, with 13 bases between. Germline V gives CDR1 MNHEY, CDR2 SVGAGI. The CDR3 has 13 residues. The CDR3 here is CASTEPSGTEAFF. As DNA, the CDR3 is TGTGCCAGCACCGAGCCGTCGGGCACTGAAGCTTTCTTT.

The chain is built from TRBV7-2 and TRBJ2-7; 7 bases fit TRBD2. V lost 6 bases, J lost 4 bases, and 6 bases stayed unmatched. Germline V CDR1 and CDR2: SGHTA, FQGNSA. The CDR3 has 13 residues. The CDR3 sequence is CASRAGPSYEQYF. The CDR3, as DNA: TGTGCCAGCAGAGCGGGGCCCTCTTACGAGCAGTACTTC.

The chain has TRBV6-5 and TRBJ2-7; 8 nucleotides line up with TRBD1. The trim removed 8 bases at V and 4 bases at J, leaving 1 base unmatched. Germline values: CDR1 MNHEY, CDR2 SVGAGI. CDR3 length: 11 amino acids. CDR3 bases: TGTGCCAGCCAGGGGGCTTACGAGCAGTACTTC. Translated: CASQGAYEQYF.

The gene calls are TRBV6-2 or TRBV6-3 and TRBJ2-7; TRBD2 is a possible D gene (6 bases). The CDR3 is 15 residues long. Germline V gives CDR1 MNHEY, CDR2 SVGEGT. Trimming took off 4 bases at V and 0 bases at J, with 13 bases between the two ends. This chain's CDR3 is CASSLMGGGSYEQYF. The CDR3 DNA follows: TGTGCCAGCAGTTTAATGGGGGGTGGCTCCTACGAGCAGTACTTC.

This chain uses TRBV28 with TRBJ1-3; D is undetermined. Trimming stripped 2 bases from V and 0 bases from J, with 8 bases between. CDR1 and CDR2 (germline): MDHEN, SYDVKM. This CDR3 region has 15 residues. DNA of the CDR3: TGTGCCAGCAGTTTACAGATTTCCTCTGGAAACACCATATATTTT. Protein sequence: CASSLQISSGNTIYF.

V gene TRBV28 combines with J gene TRBJ1-4; D ambiguous. The CDR3 covers 15 residues. The V and J ends lost 3 bases and 7 bases respectively, with 15 bases between them. CDR1 MDHEN and CDR2 SYDVKM come from the germline V gene. The CDR3 bases are TGTGCCAGCAGTTTCGCTGGCTCTCGGGGTGAAAAACTGTTTTTT. It is translated as CASSFAGSRGEKLFF. Full variable domain (missing parts from reference TRBV28 and TRBJ1-4): DVKVTQSSRYLVKRTGEKVFLECVQDMDHENMFWYRQDPGLGLRLIYFSYDVKMKEKGDIPEGYSVSREKKERFSLILESASTNQTSMYLCASSFAGSRGEKLFFGSGTQLSVL.

On this clone itself: The sample holds other DNA sequences that translate to the same CDR3. The V gene is TRBV18, the J gene TRBJ2-5; possible D gene TRBD1, 5 bases. The CDR3 has 12 residues. Germline V gives CDR1 KGHSH, CDR2 LQKENI. V lost 6 bases and J 5 bases, leaving 10 bases between the germline ends. CDR3 sequence (DNA): TGTGCCAGCTCTCCTCAGGGTGAGACCCAGTACTTC. Protein product: CASSPQGETQYF. Full variable domain (rest looked up from reference TRBV18 and TRBJ2-5): NAGVMQNPRHLVRRRGQEARLRCSPMKGHSHVYWYRQLPEEGLKFMVYLQKENIIDESGMPKERFSAEFPKEGPSILRIQQVVRGDSAAYFCASSPQGETQYFGPGTRLLVL.

This chain links TRBV19 with TRBJ1-5; D remains unclear. Germline V gene data show CDR1 as LNHDA and CDR2 as SQIVND (reference sequence). V shed 5 bases and J shed 4 bases, with 12 bases lying between them. The CDR3 length is 14 residues. In DNA form, the CDR3 reads TGTGCCAGTAGTTTTCGACACCTAAATCAGCCCCAGCATTTT. Protein product: CASSFRHLNQPQHF.